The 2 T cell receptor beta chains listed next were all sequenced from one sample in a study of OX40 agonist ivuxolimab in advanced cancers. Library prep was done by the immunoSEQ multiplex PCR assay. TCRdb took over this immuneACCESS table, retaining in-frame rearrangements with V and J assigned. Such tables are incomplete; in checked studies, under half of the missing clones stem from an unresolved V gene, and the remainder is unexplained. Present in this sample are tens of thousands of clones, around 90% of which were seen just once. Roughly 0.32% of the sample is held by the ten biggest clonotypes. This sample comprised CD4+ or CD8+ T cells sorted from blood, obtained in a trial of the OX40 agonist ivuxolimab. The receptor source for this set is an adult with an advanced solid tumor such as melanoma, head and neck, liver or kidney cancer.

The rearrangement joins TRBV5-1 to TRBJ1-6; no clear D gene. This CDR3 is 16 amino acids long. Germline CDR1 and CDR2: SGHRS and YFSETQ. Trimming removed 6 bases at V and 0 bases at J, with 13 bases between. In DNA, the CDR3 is TGCGCCAGCAAGCAAGACCCTAGCTCCTATAATTCACCCCTCCACTTT. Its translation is CASKQDPSSYNSPLHF.

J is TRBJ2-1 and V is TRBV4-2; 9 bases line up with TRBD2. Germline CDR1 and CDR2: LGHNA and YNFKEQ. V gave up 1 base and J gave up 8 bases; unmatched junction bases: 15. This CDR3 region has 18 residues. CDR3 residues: CASSQVWSGGGAGDEQFF. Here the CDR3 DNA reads TGTGCCAGCAGCCAAGTGTGGAGTGGCGGGGGGGCCGGAGATGAGCAGTTCTTC.